This T cell receptor (beta chain) emerged from a study of OX40 agonist ivuxolimab in advanced cancers. Study as a whole: Averaging about 60 years in age, with a range of about 23 to 79, the cohort was about 85% male.

The CDR3 spans 15 residues. Germline CDR1 reads LNHDA; CDR2 reads SQIVND (reference sequence). Germline trimming cut 5 bases from V and 2 bases from J; bases unmatched to any gene: 8. This table comes from immunoSEQ multiplex PCR, and its TCRdb copy is limited to in-frame clones, with some not included. The sample has some 80,000 clones; approximately 91% are singletons. The V and J genes are TRBV19 and TRBJ1-2; 7 bases are a match to TRBD1. The sample here was CD4+ or CD8+ T cells sorted from blood, taken in a trial of the OX40 agonist ivuxolimab. The receptor was derived from an adult with an advanced solid tumor such as melanoma, head and neck, liver or kidney cancer. The CDR3 DNA sequence: TGTGCCAGTAGTGACCTAACGACAGGGAACTATGGCTACACCTTC. This translates into CASSDLTTGNYGYTF.